The 19 T cell receptor beta chains presented below share a single source sample, sequenced in a study of shared clonotypes between healthy human individuals. The table came from immunoSEQ multiplex PCR; TCRdb's copy has only in-frame clones and leaves some out. The sample carries more than 400,000 clones, roughly 80% recorded once. The sequenced sample was PBMCs. The receptors originated from a woman aged 40 to 49 in good health. Some clones in this sample may be carry-over from other donors' samples.

The V gene is TRBV10-2, the J gene TRBJ1-2; maybe TRBD1 (6 bases). The length of the CDR3 is 14 residues. V was shortened by 3 bases and J by 5 bases, with 13 bases between the two germline ends. Germline lookup yields CDR1 WSHSY and CDR2 SAAADI. CDR3 sequence reads: CASSEGTGSYGYTF. The CDR3 bases are TGCGCCAGCAGTGAAGGAACAGGGTCATATGGCTACACCTTC.

This clone was found a few times. The genes are TRBV11-2 and TRBJ1-2; 7 nucleotides agree with TRBD1. This CDR3 has 14 residues. In germline, CDR1 is SGHAT, CDR2 FQNNGV. The J segment lost 7 bases and the V segment lost 0 bases, leaving 5 bases of the junction unmatched. The CDR3 DNA follows: TGTGCCAGCAGCTTAGATAGACAGGGTGGTGGCTACACCTTC. It is translated as CASSLDRQGGGYTF.

The gene calls are TRBV7-7 and TRBJ2-2; D uncertain. The CDR3 spans 13 residues. CDR1 and CDR2 (germline): SSHAT, FNYEAQ (reference sequence). The V gene lost 2 bases and the J gene lost 8 bases, with 9 bases spanning the gap. The CDR3, as DNA: TGTGCCAGCAGCTTATCTGGAGAAGGGGAGCTGTTTTTT. It is translated as CASSLSGEGELFF.

The J gene is TRBJ1-4, the V gene TRBV28; D gene uncertain. In germline, CDR1 is MDHEN, CDR2 SYDVKM. V was shortened by 8 bases and J by 0 bases, with 13 bases between the two germline ends. This CDR3 is 15 amino acids long. CDR3 in amino acids: CASYPIGATNEKLFF. CDR3 DNA sequence: TGTGCCAGCTACCCGATTGGGGCAACTAATGAAAAACTGTTTTTT.

This clone appeared once. A much larger clonotype is one base distant, so this may be a read error. The gene calls are TRBV19 and TRBJ2-7; TRBD1 might be the D (6 bases). Trimming left V 3 bases short and J 0 bases short, with 12 bases between. Per the germline V gene, CDR1 is LNHDA and CDR2 is SQIVND (reference sequence). CDR3 size: 15 residues. The CDR3 DNA follows: TGTGCCAGTAGTATCACTTTGGACAGCTCCTACGAGCAGTACTTC. This codes for CASSITLDSSYEQYF.

The chain carries TRBV10-3 and TRBJ2-7; 7 positions agree with TRBD2. V was pared by 4 bases and J by 2 bases, with 5 bases of the junction left unmatched. Germline V lookup: CDR1 ENHRY, CDR2 SYGVKD. The CDR3 has 14 residues. CDR3 amino acids: CAISGERDTYEQYF. The CDR3 bases are TGTGCCATCAGTGGGGAGCGGGATACCTACGAGCAGTACTTC.

The chain employs TRBV28 and TRBJ2-2; 9 bases match TRBD2. The germline gives CDR1 MDHEN, CDR2 SYDVKM. V lost 2 bases to trimming and J lost 8 bases; unmatched junction nucleotides: 9. The CDR3 spans 16 residues. The CDR3 bases are TGTGCCAGCAGTTTAGTCGGCGGGAGGGCCCTAGGGGAGCTGTTTTTT. This encodes CASSLVGGRALGELFF.

The CDR3 protein is CASSTGGHLYGYTF. In nucleotides, the CDR3 is TGTGCCAGCAGCACAGGGGGCCACCTCTATGGCTACACCTTC. The chain couples TRBV28 to TRBJ1-2; 9 bases line up with TRBD1. Germline CDR1 is MDHEN and CDR2 is SYDVKM. This CDR3 is 14 amino acids long. V lost 6 bases and J lost 4; bases outside the gene matches: 6.

Note on this clone: This may arise from a read error, as a much more abundant clone is one base away. The chain carries TRBV5-1 and TRBJ2-2; 7 bases are shared with TRBD2. J was trimmed by 0 bases and V by 4 bases; bases with no gene match: 18. Germline V gene sequence: CDR1 SGHRS, CDR2 YFSETQ. This CDR3 contains 20 residues. CDR3 in amino acids: CASSHSSGPLLPSNTGELFF. The CDR3 nucleotides are TGCGCCAGCAGCCACTCTAGCGGACCACTACTACCATCGAACACCGGGGAGCTGTTTTTT. Full variable domain (rest looked up from reference TRBV5-1 and TRBJ2-2): KAGVTQTPRYLIKTRGQQVTLSCSPISGHRSVSWYQQTPGQGLQFLFEYFSETQRNKGNFPGRFSGRQFSNSRSEMNVSTLELGDSALYLCASSHSSGPLLPSNTGELFFGEGSRLTVL.

CDR3 coding DNA: TGTGCCAGCAGCTTGGGATTCGCTAACTATGGCTACACCTTC. Protein sequence: CASSLGFANYGYTF. This chain links TRBV5-4 with TRBJ1-2, with D unclear. With 0 bases removed from V and 0 bases from J, the gap between germline ends came to 6 bases. The CDR3 is made up of 14 amino acids. Germline V gene data show CDR1 as SGHNT and CDR2 as YYREEE (reference sequence).

This clone was found once. A far larger clone lies a single base away; this is likely a read error. The sample contains more than one DNA sequence encoding this CDR3. V is TRBV9 and J is TRBJ1-5; weak D call: TRBD1 (5 bases). The germline V gene encodes CDR1 SGDLS and CDR2 YYNGEE. This CDR3 has 13 amino acids. The CDR3 loop reads CASSVGVDQPQHF. The CDR3 nucleotides read TGTGCCAGCAGCGTGGGGGTGGATCAGCCACAGCATTTT.

As for this clone: A far larger clone is one nucleotide away, so this likely arose from a read error. This sample includes further DNA sequences coding for the same CDR3. The rearrangement uses TRBV29-1 and TRBJ1-1, with a weak D call TRBD1 (5 bases). The length of the CDR3 is 12 residues. The germline V and J ends were trimmed by 3 bases and 5 bases, with 10 bases remaining between them. CDR1 and CDR2 (germline): SQVTM, ANQGSEA. The CDR3 DNA reads TGCAGCGTTGAGCCGGGGGTAACTGAAGCTTTCTTT. Translation: CSVEPGVTEAFF.

V and J are TRBV9 and TRBJ1-3; possible D gene TRBD1, 5 bases. The CDR3 loop spans 16 amino acids. Trimming removed 0 bases from V and 2 bases from J, with 12 bases in between. Per germline, CDR1 SGDLS and CDR2 YYNGEE. CDR3 DNA: TGTGCCAGCAGCGTAGCGTGGGGCGCGCCTGGAAACACCATATATTTT. It codes for CASSVAWGAPGNTIYF. Looking up the rest from reference TRBV9 and TRBJ1-3 gives the full variable domain: DSGVTQTPKHLITATGQRVTLRCSPRSGDLSVYWYQQSLDQGLQFLIQYYNGEERAKGNILERFSAQQFPDLHSELNLSSLELGDSALYFCASSVAWGAPGNTIYFGEGSWLTVV.

The chain links TRBV6-5 to TRBJ1-4, with 9 nucleotides matching TRBD1. The germline gives CDR1 MNHEY, CDR2 SVGAGI. CDR3 length: 13 amino acids. V trimming: 7 bases; J trimming: 7 bases; junction bases outside the gene matches: 4. CDR3 amino acids: CASKQGAGEKLFF. As DNA, the CDR3 is TGTGCCAGCAAACAGGGGGCGGGTGAAAAACTGTTTTTT.

V gene TRBV19 combines with J gene TRBJ1-2; 9 nucleotides line up with TRBD1. CDR1 LNHDA and CDR2 SQIVND come from the germline V gene (reference sequence). The CDR3 is made up of 14 amino acids. V dropped 6 bases and J dropped 5; count of bases not matched to a gene: 7. In DNA form, the CDR3 reads TGTGCCAGTAGGGGACAGGGTGAAATTTATGGCTACACCTTC. The encoded protein is CASRGQGEIYGYTF.

The chain combines TRBV4-1 with TRBJ2-7; TRBD2 agrees at 8 bases. Germline CDR1 and CDR2: MGHRA and YSYEKL. This CDR3 has 17 residues. V was clipped by 4 bases and J by 3 bases; unmatched bases: 14. In DNA, the CDR3 is TGCGCCAGCAGCCCCCTTGGCGGCGGGGGGACCAGCTACGAGCAGTACTTC. It yields the protein CASSPLGGGGTSYEQYF.

This clone was detected a few times. This chain joins TRBV30 and TRBJ2-1; TRBD2 matches at 10 bases. The CDR3 spans 15 residues. Germline assignment: CDR1 GTSNPN and CDR2 SVGIG (reference sequence). Trimming cost V 1 base and J 4 bases; bases outside gene matches: 4. DNA of the CDR3: TGTGCCTGGAGTGGGACTAGCGGAACTTACAATGAGCAGTTCTTC. Residues: CAWSGTSGTYNEQFF.

The J gene is TRBJ1-2, the V gene TRBV6-1; no clear D. The CDR3 covers 13 residues. The germline V and J ends were trimmed by 10 bases and 4 bases, with 16 bases remaining between them. Germline CDR1 reads MNHNS; CDR2 reads SASEGT. CDR3 DNA: TGTGCCACTAGGCGTACACGGACCTATGGCTACACCTTC. Translating gives CATRRTRTYGYTF.

The chain has TRBV27 and TRBJ2-1; a possible D gene is TRBD1 (6 bases). Trimming removed 5 bases from V and 6 bases from J, with 17 bases in between. CDR3 length: 15 amino acids. Germline V gene lookup returns CDR1 MNHEY and CDR2 SMNVEV (reference sequence). The CDR3 DNA reads as TGTGCCAGCAGTCCACAGGGTAGTCTGCGCAATGAGCAGTTCTTC. It codes for CASSPQGSLRNEQFF.